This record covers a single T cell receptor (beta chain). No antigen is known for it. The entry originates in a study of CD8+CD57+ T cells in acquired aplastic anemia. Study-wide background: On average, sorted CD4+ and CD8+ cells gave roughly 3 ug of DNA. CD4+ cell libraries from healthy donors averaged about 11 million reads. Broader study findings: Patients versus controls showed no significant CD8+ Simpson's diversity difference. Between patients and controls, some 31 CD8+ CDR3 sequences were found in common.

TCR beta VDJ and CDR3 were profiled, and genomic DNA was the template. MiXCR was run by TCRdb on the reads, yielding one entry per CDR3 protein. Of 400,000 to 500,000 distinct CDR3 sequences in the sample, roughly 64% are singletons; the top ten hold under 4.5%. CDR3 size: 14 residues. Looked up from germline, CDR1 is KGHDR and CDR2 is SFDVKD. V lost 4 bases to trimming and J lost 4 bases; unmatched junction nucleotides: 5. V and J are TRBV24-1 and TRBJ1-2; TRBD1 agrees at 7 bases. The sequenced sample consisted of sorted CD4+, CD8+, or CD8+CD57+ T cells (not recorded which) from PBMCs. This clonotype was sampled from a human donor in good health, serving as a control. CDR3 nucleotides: TGTGCCACCAGTGAAGCGACAGGGCGCTATGGCTACACCTTC. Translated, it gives CATSEATGRYGYTF.